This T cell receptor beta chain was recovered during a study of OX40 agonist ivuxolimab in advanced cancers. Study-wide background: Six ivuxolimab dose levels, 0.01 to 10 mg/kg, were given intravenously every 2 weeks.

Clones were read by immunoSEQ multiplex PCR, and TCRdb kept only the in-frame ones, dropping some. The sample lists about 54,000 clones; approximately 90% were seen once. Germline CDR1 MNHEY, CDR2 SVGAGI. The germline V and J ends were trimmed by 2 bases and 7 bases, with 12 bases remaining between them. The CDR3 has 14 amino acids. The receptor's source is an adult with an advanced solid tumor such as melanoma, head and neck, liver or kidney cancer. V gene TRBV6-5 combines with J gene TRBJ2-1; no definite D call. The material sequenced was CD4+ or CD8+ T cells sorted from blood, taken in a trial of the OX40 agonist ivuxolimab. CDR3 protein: CASSYTNAGNEQFF. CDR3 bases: TGTGCCAGCAGTTACACGAACGCCGGGAATGAGCAGTTCTTC.